This T cell receptor beta chain came from a study of beta chain features in type 1 diabetes. Across the study: Healthy donors resembled patients in age, gender and cell yields.

Only one count was recorded for this clone. The antigen is not known. Populations obtained by sorting all exceeded 98% purity. Investigators reverse transcribed all isolated RNA, so they sequenced expressed TCRB transcripts. Assay used: immunoSEQ multiplex PCR; TCRdb lists only in-frame clones, some missing. The table shows 45,000 to 60,000 clones, with around 60% occurring only once. Findings and limits, study-wide: When Type 1 diabetes patients were examined, their TCRB CDR3s proved moderately but significantly shorter in all four CD4+ subsets. Cells with high TCR expression could be over-represented by cDNA sequencing. The VDJ junctions of type 1 diabetes patients carried fewer insertions and more deletions.

Trimming took 0 bases from V and 4 from J; bases not matched to a gene: 4. The germline gives CDR1 ENHRY, CDR2 SYGVKD. The CDR3 length is 15 residues. This sequence originates from a woman aged 30 to 39 with type 1 diabetes. Specimen: stem cell memory CD4+ T cells from blood. This chain links TRBV10-3 with TRBJ2-7, with 9 bases lining up with TRBD2. The DNA of the CDR3 is TGTGCCATCAGTGAGTCAAGCGGGAGGTCTTACGAGCAGTACTTC. Translated: CAISESSGRSYEQYF.